Following are 21 T cell receptor beta chains from one sample sequenced in a study of response to subunit inactivated influenza vaccine. In TCRdb, the RT-PCR reads were re-called with MiXCR into one record per CDR3 protein. The sample has a few hundred thousand distinct CDR3 sequences; around 13% are singletons. Sequenced material: PBMCs from blood, taken roughly 12 days after vaccination. These receptors came from a man aged 45 to 65 who received an inactivated influenza vaccine.

The J gene is TRBJ2-5, the V gene TRBV20-1; 10 bases are shared with TRBD2. V lost 3 bases and J lost 4; bases outside the gene matches: 11. This CDR3 is 16 amino acids long. Germline values: CDR1 DFQATT, CDR2 SNEGSKA (reference sequence). The CDR3 loop is CSASKGLAGVVETQYF. CDR3 nucleotide sequence: TGCAGTGCTAGTAAGGGTCTAGCGGGAGTGGTAGAGACCCAGTACTTC.

V usage is TRBV10-3 and J usage is TRBJ2-3; D is unresolved. The V gene lost 4 bases and the J gene lost 0 bases, with 8 bases spanning the gap. CDR1 and CDR2 from the germline V gene are ENHRY and SYGVKD. CDR3 length: 14 amino acids. The CDR3 region has the DNA TGTGCCATCAGTGCCCCGGACAGCACAGATACGCAGTATTTT. Protein product: CAISAPDSTDTQYF.

At least ten counts were recorded for this clonotype. J is TRBJ2-1 and V is TRBV29-1, with D perhaps matching TRBD2 (6 bases). The germline V gene has CDR1 SQVTM and CDR2 ANQGSEA. This CDR3 is built from 13 residues. The V end was cut by 3 bases, the J end by 8 bases, with 14 bases between. The CDR3 nucleotides are TGCAGCGTTGATTCAAGGGAGGTCGATGAGCAGTTCTTC. It yields the protein CSVDSREVDEQFF.

This clonotype appeared a few times. This sequence joins TRBV12-3 or TRBV12-4 and TRBJ1-4; maybe TRBD1 (5 bases). Trimming removed 8 bases at V and 8 bases at J, with 12 bases between. The CDR3 has 12 amino acids. This chain's CDR3 is CASRDPGEKLFF. Written as DNA, the CDR3 is TGTGCCAGCCGGGACCCCGGGGAAAAACTGTTTTTT.

The rearrangement joins TRBV12-3 or TRBV12-4 to TRBJ2-6; no firm D call. This CDR3 is 16 amino acids long. With 3 bases removed from V and 0 bases from J, the gap between germline ends came to 9 bases. In DNA, the CDR3 is TGTGCCAGCAGTTTTCTGCTTGACTCTGGGGCCAACGTCCTGACTTTC. Translated, it gives CASSFLLDSGANVLTF.

This clonotype was seen only a few times. This sequence joins TRBV11-2 and TRBJ2-4; the D call may be TRBD1 or TRBD2 (5 bases each). Germline values: CDR1 SGHAT, CDR2 FQNNGV. The CDR3 contains 18 residues. V lost 4 bases to trimming and J lost 0 bases, with 19 bases between them. The CDR3 loop reads CASSSPLKGTLAKNIQYF. The CDR3 DNA is TGTGCCAGCAGCTCCCCATTAAAAGGGACCCTAGCCAAAAACATTCAGTACTTC.

This clonotype has just a few counts. This sequence joins TRBV7-6 and TRBJ2-3; D is unresolved. This CDR3 comprises 14 residues. Germline-derived CDR1 and CDR2 are SGHVS and FNYEAQ. The V end lost 6 bases, the J end lost 0 bases, and 10 bases lay between the germline ends. CDR3 sequence: CASSQYSSTDTQYF. In DNA form, the CDR3 reads TGTGCCAGCAGTCAGTATTCTAGCACAGATACGCAGTATTTT.

V and J are TRBV9 and TRBJ2-3; 8 bases fit TRBD2. Losses at the gene ends were 2 bases for V and 0 bases for J; bases not matched to a gene: 2. Germline-derived CDR1 and CDR2 are SGDLS and YYNGEE. CDR3 length: 15 amino acids. The DNA for the CDR3 is TGTGCCAGCAGCGTTACTAGCGGAAGCACAGATACGCAGTATTTT. Its protein product is CASSVTSGSTDTQYF.

The chain has TRBV7-6 and TRBJ2-7, with 7 bases lining up with TRBD1. V trimming: 2 bases; J trimming: 5 bases; junction bases outside the gene matches: 3. Germline V gene lookup returns CDR1 SGHVS and CDR2 FNYEAQ. This CDR3 comprises 13 residues. The CDR3 here is CASSLTQGDEQYF. As DNA, the CDR3 is TGTGCCAGCAGCTTAACTCAGGGGGACGAGCAGTACTTC.

A few counts support this clonotype. This chain connects TRBV5-1 to TRBJ2-7; D gene uncertain. There are 14 residues in the CDR3. Trimming shortened V by 4 bases and J by 2 bases, and 13 bases separated the two germline ends. Germline CDR1 is SGHRS and CDR2 is YFSETQ. CDR3 loop: CASSVELGPYEQYF. The CDR3 DNA follows: TGCGCCAGCAGCGTAGAGCTGGGTCCCTACGAGCAGTACTTC.

The sample holds a few counts of this clonotype. V is TRBV30 and J is TRBJ1-1, with 7 positions matching TRBD1. CDR1 GTSNPN and CDR2 SVGIG come from the germline V gene (reference sequence). V lost 1 base to trimming and J lost 0 bases; unmatched junction nucleotides: 2. The CDR3 extends over 14 amino acids. This CDR3 is CAWSEGQLNTEAFF. In DNA form, the CDR3 reads TGTGCCTGGAGTGAGGGACAGTTGAACACTGAAGCTTTCTTT.

This clonotype was recorded many times. The gene calls are TRBV7-6 and TRBJ2-3, with 8 bases identical to TRBD1. The germline CDR1 and CDR2 sequences are SGHVS and FNYEAQ. This CDR3 comprises 15 residues. V shed 2 bases, J shed 3 bases, and the junction held 4 bases outside the gene matches. CDR3 DNA sequence: TGTGCCAGCAGCTTATCGACAGGGGTGACAGATACGCAGTATTTT. This gives the protein CASSLSTGVTDTQYF.

This clonotype was seen once. The chain links TRBV20-1 to TRBJ1-2; 11 positions agree with TRBD1. V trimming: 4 bases; J trimming: 5 bases; junction bases outside the gene matches: 12. The CDR3 runs to 16 residues. Germline V gene data show CDR1 as DFQATT and CDR2 as SNEGSKA (reference sequence). The CDR3 region is CSAIPLGQGATYGYTF. The CDR3 DNA reads TGCAGTGCTATACCCCTTGGACAGGGGGCCACGTATGGCTACACCTTC.

This chain links TRBV27 with TRBJ2-1, with D maybe TRBD2 (5 bases). This CDR3 has 14 residues. Germline V gene sequence: CDR1 MNHEY, CDR2 SMNVEV (reference sequence). The V gene lost 5 bases and the J gene lost 2 bases, with 10 bases spanning the gap. CDR3 DNA sequence: TGTGCCAGCAGTACCCCCGGGGCCTACAATGAGCAGTTCTTC. Protein: CASSTPGAYNEQFF.

The V call is TRBV28, the J call TRBJ2-2, with 13 nucleotides matching TRBD2. This CDR3 is built from 19 residues. The trim removed 9 bases at V and 1 base at J, leaving 14 bases unmatched. Looked up from germline, CDR1 is MDHEN and CDR2 is SYDVKM. The CDR3 sequence: CASTAPRTSGRGNTGELFF. The CDR3 DNA follows: TGTGCCAGTACCGCCCCCCGGACTAGCGGGAGAGGGAACACCGGGGAGCTGTTTTTT.

The chain has TRBV5-1 and TRBJ2-4, with 12 bases fitting TRBD2. Losses at the gene ends were 0 bases for V and 4 bases for J; bases not matched to a gene: 2. Germline assignment: CDR1 SGHRS and CDR2 YFSETQ. This CDR3 region has 16 residues. The CDR3 coding sequence is TGCGCCAGCAGCTTGGCGGGGACTAGCGGGAAAAACATTCAGTACTTC. Translated: CASSLAGTSGKNIQYF.

The V and J genes are TRBV7-9 and TRBJ2-1; TRBD2 aligns across 10 bases. After removal of 6 bases from V and 4 bases from J, the junction contained 9 bases not matched to a gene. This CDR3 spans 16 amino acids. Per the germline V gene, CDR1 is SEHNR and CDR2 is FQNEAQ (reference sequence). This CDR3 reads CASSHRTSGLYNEQFF. CDR3 DNA sequence: TGTGCCAGCAGTCACCGGACTAGCGGACTATACAATGAGCAGTTCTTC.

The chain employs TRBV4-1 and TRBJ2-1; D possibly corresponds to TRBD2 (6 bases). The CDR3 runs 16 residues. The V and J ends lost 4 bases and 9 bases respectively, with 22 bases between them. CDR1 and CDR2 from the germline V gene are MGHRA and YSYEKL. The CDR3 nucleotides are TGCGCCAGCAGCCGAGAGGCGGGGATATCAGAAATTGAGCAGTTCTTC. Its protein is CASSREAGISEIEQFF.

Of note for this clonotype: The junction and the germline gene differ at one end; a read error may be behind it. V is TRBV11-2 and J is TRBJ2-5; D remains unclear. The CDR3 sequence is 13 residues long. CDR1 is SGHAT and CDR2 is FQNNGV in the germline V gene. The CDR3 sequence is CASSLDQRFFPHF. CDR3 DNA: TGTGCCAGCAGCTTAGATCAACGGTTCTTCCCCCACTTC.

This clonotype was counted only a few times. J is TRBJ2-5 and V is TRBV5-1; D may be TRBD2 (5 bases). The V gene lost 6 bases and the J gene lost 1 base, with 10 bases spanning the gap. The CDR3 has 13 residues. From germline, CDR1 is SGHRS and CDR2 YFSETQ. CDR3 DNA: TGCGCCAGCACTGAGGGCTCCCAAGAGACCCAGTACTTC. As protein: CASTEGSQETQYF.

This clonotype came up a few times. The V gene is TRBV28, the J gene TRBJ2-1; D gene ambiguous. V shed 6 bases and J shed 8 bases, with 20 bases lying between them. Germline CDR1 and CDR2: MDHEN and SYDVKM. CDR3 length: 15 amino acids. The CDR3 here is CASSPVSWGTDEQFF. DNA of the CDR3: TGTGCCAGCAGCCCGGTTAGTTGGGGTACCGATGAGCAGTTCTTC.